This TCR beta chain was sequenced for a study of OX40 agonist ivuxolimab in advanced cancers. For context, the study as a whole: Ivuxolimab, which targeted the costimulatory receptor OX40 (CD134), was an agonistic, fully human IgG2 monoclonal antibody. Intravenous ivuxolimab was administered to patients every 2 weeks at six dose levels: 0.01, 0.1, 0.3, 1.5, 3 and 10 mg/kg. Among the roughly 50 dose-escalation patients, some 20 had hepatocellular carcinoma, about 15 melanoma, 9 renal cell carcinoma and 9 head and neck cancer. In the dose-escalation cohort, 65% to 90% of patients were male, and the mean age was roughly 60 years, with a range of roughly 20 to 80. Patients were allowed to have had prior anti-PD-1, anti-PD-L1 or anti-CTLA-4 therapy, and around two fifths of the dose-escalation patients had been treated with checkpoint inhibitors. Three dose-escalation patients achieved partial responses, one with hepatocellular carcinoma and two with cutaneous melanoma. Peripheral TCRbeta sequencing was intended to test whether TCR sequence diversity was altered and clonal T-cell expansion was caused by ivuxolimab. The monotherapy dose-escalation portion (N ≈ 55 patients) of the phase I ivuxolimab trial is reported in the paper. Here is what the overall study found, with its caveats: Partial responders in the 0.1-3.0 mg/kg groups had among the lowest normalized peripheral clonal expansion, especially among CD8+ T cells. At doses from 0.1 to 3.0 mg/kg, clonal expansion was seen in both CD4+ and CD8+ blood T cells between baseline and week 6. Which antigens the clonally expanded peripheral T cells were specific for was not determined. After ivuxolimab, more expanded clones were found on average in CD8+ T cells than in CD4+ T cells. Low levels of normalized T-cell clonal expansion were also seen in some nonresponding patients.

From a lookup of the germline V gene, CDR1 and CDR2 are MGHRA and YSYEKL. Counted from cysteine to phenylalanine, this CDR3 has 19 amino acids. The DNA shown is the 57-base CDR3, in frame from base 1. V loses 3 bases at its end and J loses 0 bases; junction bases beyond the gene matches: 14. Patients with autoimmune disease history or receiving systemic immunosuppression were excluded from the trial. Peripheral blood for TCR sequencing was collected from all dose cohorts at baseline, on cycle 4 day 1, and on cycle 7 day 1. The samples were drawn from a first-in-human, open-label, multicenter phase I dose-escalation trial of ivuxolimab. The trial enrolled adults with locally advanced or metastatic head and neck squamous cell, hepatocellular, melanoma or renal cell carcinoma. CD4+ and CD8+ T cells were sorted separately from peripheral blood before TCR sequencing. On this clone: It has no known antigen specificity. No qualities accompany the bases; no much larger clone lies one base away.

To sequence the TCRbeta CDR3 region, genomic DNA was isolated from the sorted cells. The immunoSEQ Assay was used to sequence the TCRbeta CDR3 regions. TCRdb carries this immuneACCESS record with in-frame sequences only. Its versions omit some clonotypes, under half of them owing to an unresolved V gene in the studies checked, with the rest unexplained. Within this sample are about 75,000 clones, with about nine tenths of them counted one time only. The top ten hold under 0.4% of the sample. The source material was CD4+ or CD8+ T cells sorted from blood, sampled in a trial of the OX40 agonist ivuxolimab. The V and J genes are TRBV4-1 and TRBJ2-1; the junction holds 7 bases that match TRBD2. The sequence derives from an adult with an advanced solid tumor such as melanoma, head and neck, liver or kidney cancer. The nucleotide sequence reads TGCGCCAGCAGCCAGGGGGACTGGGGGGGAAGGCGCTCCTACAATGAGCAGTTCTTC. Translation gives CASSQGDWGGRRSYNEQFF.